This T cell receptor beta chain stems from a study of B cell selection in AIRE deficiency. As processed by the authors: Approximately 5.3x10^4 patient and 9.56x10^4 healthy donor TCRbeta sequences came from Tregs. The table came from immunoSEQ multiplex PCR; TCRdb's copy has only in-frame clones and leaves some out. V and J calls plus clone size are reproduced from that table; the DNA served to infer D and trimming. The data contain 20,000 to 25,000 clones, 94% of them seen just once; the ten biggest clones take up 2%. Sorted regulatory T cells were CD4-positive, CD25-high and CD127-low or negative. As regards this clone: Its target is not known.

Notes on the study in general: Shorter CDR3s marked shared Treg sequences, biased toward few non-templated insertions. Patient Tconv cells held about 30% of Treg sequences shared by healthy donors. Of some 4,000 shared Treg TCRbeta sequences, 25% to 35% were healthy-donor-only and 9.3% patient-only.

The V segment lost 4 bases and the J segment 2 bases; nucleotides outside the gene matches: 9. The CDR3 sequence is 15 residues long. Germline CDR1 and CDR2: SGHNT and YYREEE (reference sequence). The sequence was obtained from a human donor with AIRE deficiency. The chain combines TRBV5-4 with TRBJ2-7; 7 nucleotides match TRBD2. Sequencing was done on a sample of Tregs sorted from PBMCs. CDR3 protein: CASSPQRAGAYEQYF. The DNA for the CDR3 is TGTGCCAGCAGCCCGCAGAGGGCGGGAGCCTACGAGCAGTACTTC. The full variable domain, rest sourced from reference TRBV5-4 and TRBJ2-7, is ETGVTQSPTHLIKTRGQQVTLRCSSQSGHNTVSWYQQALGQGPQFIFQYYREEENGRGNFPPRFSGLQFPNYSSELNVNALELDDSALYLCASSPQRAGAYEQYFGPGTRLTVT.